This T cell receptor beta chain was recorded in a study of CD8 T cells in Susac syndrome (dated by TCRdb to the late 2010s). Regarding the complete study: Repertoire sequencing was used to test whether CD8+ T cell activation and differentiation in Susac syndrome was antigen driven.

CDR1 LGHDT and CDR2 YNNKEL were looked up in the germline V gene (reference sequence). The CDR3 holds 16 amino acids from the cysteine to the phenylalanine. The sequence is cut down to CDR3 DNA, 48 bases in frame from base 1. At the junction V is shortened by 0 bases and J by 8 bases, with 19 bases in between. Comments on this clonotype: The specificity of this receptor is unknown. There are no base qualities to consult, and no much larger clone falls within one base.

RNA was extracted with the RNeasy kit and about 0.5 to 1 ug was reverse transcribed using random hexamers. TCR beta CDR3 regions were amplified with the immunoSEQ multiplex PCR assay covering 54 Vbeta and 13 Jbeta segments. PCR amplification bias was corrected by using a synthetic template baseline for primer optimization and computational correction. For the original study's pipeline: Reads were assigned to V, D and J genes according to IMGT and analyzed in immunoSEQ Analyzer, with only productive sequences retained. Clonality was calculated as one minus the Shannon entropy normalized by log2 of the number of productive unique sequences. Public and private clones were assessed among the 100 most prevalent clones of each patient and control. Clones were defined as Susac-specific if absent from the healthy and MS cohorts, from around 1,100 published viral clones and from other ImmuneACCESS disease sequences. Through fastp at Q25 and MiXCR, TCRdb rebuilt clones from the public reads, retaining in-frame beta chains. A single entry per CDR3 protein holds the most common genes and DNA from its merged rows. The V and J calls, along with clone size, are taken from TCRdb and not from the paper's own processing. The sample profile shows approximately 190,000 distinct CDR3 sequences; roughly 92% of them were found once. The ten biggest clones cover around 0.1% of the sample.

The investigation overall reported the following: The study acknowledged that relatively few individuals were included in the TCR sequencing and HLA analysis.

Peripheral blood CD8+ and CD4+ T cells from healthy donors, Susac syndrome patients and multiple sclerosis patients were profiled by high-throughput TCR beta sequencing. Healthy donors were age- and sex-matched controls. Bulk CD8+ and CD4+ T cells were purified by magnetic negative isolation, whereas CD8+ TEMRA cells were enriched by FACS. Blood was drawn into EDTA tubes, processed within 24 hours, and PBMCs were isolated by density gradient centrifugation. PBMCs intended for TCR sequencing were cryopreserved in liquid nitrogen and thawed later in a water bath at 37 degrees C. A purity of at least 90% was achieved for sorted or isolated CD4+, CD8+ and CD8+ TEMRA cells.

The sequence was obtained from a human donor in good health. The sample comprised CD4+ T cells from PBMCs. Rearrangement joined TRBV3-1 to TRBJ1-2, and possibly TRBD1, on 5 matching bases. The CDR3 is CASSQEGPGLRLGYTF. The nucleotide sequence is given as TGTGCCAGCAGCCAAGAAGGTCCGGGACTGAGGTTAGGCTACACCTTC.